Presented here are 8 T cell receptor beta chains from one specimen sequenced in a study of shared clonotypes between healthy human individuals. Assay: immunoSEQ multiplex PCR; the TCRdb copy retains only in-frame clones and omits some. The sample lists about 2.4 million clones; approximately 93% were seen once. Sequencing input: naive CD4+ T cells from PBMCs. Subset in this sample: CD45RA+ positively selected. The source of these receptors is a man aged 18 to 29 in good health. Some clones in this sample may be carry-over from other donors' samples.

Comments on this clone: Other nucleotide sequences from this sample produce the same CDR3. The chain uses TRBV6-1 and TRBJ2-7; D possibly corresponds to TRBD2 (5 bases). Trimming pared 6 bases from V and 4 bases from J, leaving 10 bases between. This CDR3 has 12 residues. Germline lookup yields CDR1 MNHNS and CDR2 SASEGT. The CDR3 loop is CASSTSLYEQYF. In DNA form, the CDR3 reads TGTGCCAGCAGCACTAGTCTGTACGAGCAGTACTTC.

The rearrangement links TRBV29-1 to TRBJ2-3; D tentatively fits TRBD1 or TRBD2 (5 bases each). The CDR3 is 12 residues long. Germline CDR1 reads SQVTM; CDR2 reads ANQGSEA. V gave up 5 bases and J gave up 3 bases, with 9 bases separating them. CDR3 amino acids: CSVSRETDTQYF. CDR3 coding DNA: TGCAGCGTTAGCAGGGAGACAGATACGCAGTATTTT.

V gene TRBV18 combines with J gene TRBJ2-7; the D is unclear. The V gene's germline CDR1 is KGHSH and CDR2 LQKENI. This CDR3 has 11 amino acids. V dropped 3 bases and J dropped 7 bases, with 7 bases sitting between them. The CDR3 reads CASSPAAEQYF. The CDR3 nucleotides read TGTGCCAGCTCACCGGCAGCAGAGCAGTACTTC.

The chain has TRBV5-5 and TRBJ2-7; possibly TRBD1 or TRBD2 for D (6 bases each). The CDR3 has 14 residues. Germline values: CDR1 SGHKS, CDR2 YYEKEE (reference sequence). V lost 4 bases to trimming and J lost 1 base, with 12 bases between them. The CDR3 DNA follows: TGTGCCAGCAGCGCCGGGGGCCCTTCCTACGAGCAGTACTTC. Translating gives CASSAGGPSYEQYF.

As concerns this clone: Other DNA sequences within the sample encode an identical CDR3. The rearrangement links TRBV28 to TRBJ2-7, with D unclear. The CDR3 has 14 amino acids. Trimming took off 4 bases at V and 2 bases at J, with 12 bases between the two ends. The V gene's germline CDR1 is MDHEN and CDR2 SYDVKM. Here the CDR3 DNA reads TGTGCCAGCAGTTCCGGGTCCCCCCCCTACGAGCAGTACTTC. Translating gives CASSSGSPPYEQYF.

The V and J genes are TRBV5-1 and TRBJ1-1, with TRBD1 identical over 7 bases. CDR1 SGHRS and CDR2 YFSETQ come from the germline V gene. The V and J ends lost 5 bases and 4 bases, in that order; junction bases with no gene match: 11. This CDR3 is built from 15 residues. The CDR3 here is CASSTTGRGLTEAFF. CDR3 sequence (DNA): TGCGCCAGCAGTACGACAGGGAGAGGGCTCACTGAAGCTTTCTTT. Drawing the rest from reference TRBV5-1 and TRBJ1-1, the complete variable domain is KAGVTQTPRYLIKTRGQQVTLSCSPISGHRSVSWYQQTPGQGLQFLFEYFSETQRNKGNFPGRFSGRQFSNSRSEMNVSTLELGDSALYLCASSTTGRGLTEAFFGQGTRLTVV.

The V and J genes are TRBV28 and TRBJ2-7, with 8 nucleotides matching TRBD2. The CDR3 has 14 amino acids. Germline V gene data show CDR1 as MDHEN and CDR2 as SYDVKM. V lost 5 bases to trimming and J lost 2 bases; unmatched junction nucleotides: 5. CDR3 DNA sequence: TGTGCCAGCAGTAATAGCGGGATAACCTACGAGCAGTACTTC. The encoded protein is CASSNSGITYEQYF.

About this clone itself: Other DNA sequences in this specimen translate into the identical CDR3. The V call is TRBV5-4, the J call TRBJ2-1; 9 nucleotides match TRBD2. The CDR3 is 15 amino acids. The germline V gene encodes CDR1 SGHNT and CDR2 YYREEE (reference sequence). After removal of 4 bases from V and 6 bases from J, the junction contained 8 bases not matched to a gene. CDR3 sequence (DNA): TGTGCCAGCAGCCTCGGGGGACTAGCCGGCAATGAGCAGTTCTTC. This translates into CASSLGGLAGNEQFF.